The 5 T cell receptor beta chains reported below all come from one sample, sequenced in a study of technical replicates of blood from a handful of donors (dated by TCRdb to about 2017). Libraries came from the immunoSEQ multiplex PCR assay. As stored in TCRdb, this immuneACCESS dataset retains in-frame rearrangements with V and J assigned. A fraction of the clones does not appear; measured against another copy, unresolved V genes explain less than half of the discrepancy, and the remainder lacks a known reason. The sample table shows tens of thousands of clones, and around 95% are seen once. 0.24% of the sample is in the top ten clones. The sequencing input was T cells isolated from PBMCs. The receptor source for this set is a human donor in good health.

The genes are TRBV28 and TRBJ1-5; D unresolved. V shed 6 bases and J shed 5 bases, with 8 bases lying between them. This CDR3 spans 12 amino acids. Germline CDR1 and CDR2: MDHEN and SYDVKM. The CDR3 DNA is TGTGCCAGCAGCCTAGCAGATCAGCCCCAGCATTTT. This translates into CASSLADQPQHF.

The chain couples TRBV4-1 to TRBJ1-1, with 7 bases that match TRBD1. The CDR3 is 13 amino acids. The ends lost 4 bases at V and 4 bases at J; junction bases unmatched: 3. Germline V gives CDR1 MGHRA, CDR2 YSYEKL. CDR3 DNA sequence: TGCGCCAGCAGCCTTAACAGGGGCACTGAAGCTTTCTTT. Its translation: CASSLNRGTEAFF.

The V gene is TRBV6-1, the J gene TRBJ1-1; D is perhaps TRBD1 (6 bases). CDR3 length: 11 residues. With 8 bases removed from V and 7 bases from J, the gap between germline ends came to 11 bases. The germline V gene has CDR1 MNHNS and CDR2 SASEGT. Written as DNA, the CDR3 is TGTGCCAGCCACAACAGGGTTGAAGCTTTCTTT. As protein: CASHNRVEAFF.

The J gene is TRBJ1-1, the V gene TRBV4-1; unclear D gene. The CDR3 is 16 amino acids. V dropped 4 bases and J dropped 3 bases, with 18 bases sitting between them. CDR1 is MGHRA and CDR2 is YSYEKL in the germline V gene. The CDR3: CASSPGMWEKYTEAFF. As DNA, the CDR3 is TGCGCCAGCAGCCCGGGGATGTGGGAAAAGTACACTGAAGCTTTCTTT.

This clone was seen more than once but under ten times. The rearrangement links TRBV19 to TRBJ1-2; a weak D match, TRBD1 (5 bases). The V gene lost 1 base and the J gene lost 4 bases, with 13 bases spanning the gap. Germline V lookup: CDR1 LNHDA, CDR2 SQIVND (reference sequence). CDR3 length equals 15 residues. The CDR3 DNA follows: TGTGCCAGTAGTATAGTAGGGGCTATGGGCTATGGCTACACCTTC. This codes for CASSIVGAMGYGYTF.